This is a list of T cell receptor beta chains from one sample in a study of blood T cell repertoires in COVID-19. The data were produced by immunoSEQ multiplex PCR, yet TCRdb's version contains in-frame clones alone and is incomplete. The top ten hold about 0.8% of the sample, which has 200,000 to 300,000 clones, around 90% seen once. Input material: peripheral blood. Receptors originate from a man aged 30 to 45 with COVID-19, enrolled during active disease. The CDR3 runs from the conserved cysteine through the conserved F or W. A D gene is named only where the DNA matches it firmly. Size values are once, few and many counts, or a class for expanded clones, and some rows have none.

j_call v_call clone_size d_call cdr3_length cdr3_aa cdr3_nt
TRBJ2-7 TRBV6-5 NA TRBD1 14 CASRGTGSFNEQYF TGTGCCAGCAGGGGGACAGGGTCTTTTAACGAGCAGTACTTC
TRBJ2-1 TRBV19 NA TRBD2 15 CASSIGRGAYNEQFF TGTGCCAGTAGTATAGGGCGGGGGGCCTACAATGAGCAGTTCTTC
TRBJ1-2 TRBV13 NA TRBD1 14 CASSLGSGGYGYTF TGTGCCAGCAGCTTAGGCTCAGGGGGCTATGGCTACACCTTC
TRBJ2-5 TRBV10-3 NA TRBD2 16 CAISLGSGGVQETQYF TGTGCCATCAGTCTAGGGAGCGGGGGGGTCCAAGAGACCCAGTACTTC
TRBJ2-1 TRBV25-1 NA TRBD1 12 CASRGQGRRGFF TGTGCCAGCAGAGGACAGGGCCGCCGGGGGTTCTTC
TRBJ1-1 TRBV18 NA NA 16 CASSPRQGGSDTEAFF TGTGCCAGCTCACCGAGGCAAGGGGGTTCGGACACTGAAGCTTTCTTT
TRBJ1-6 TRBV6-1 NA NA 16 CASSDGGAGGNSPLHF TGTGCCAGCAGTGATGGGGGGGCTGGGGGTAATTCACCCCTCCACTTT
TRBJ2-1 TRBV9 NA TRBD1 16 CASSVARTGGLNEQFF TGTGCCAGCAGCGTAGCCCGGACAGGGGGTCTCAATGAGCAGTTCTTC
TRBJ2-4 TRBV7-3 once NA 13 CASSPPPGNIQYF TGTGCCAGCAGCCCACCGCCGGGAAACATTCAGTACTTC
TRBJ2-5 TRBV9 NA TRBD2 16 CASSGTSGGALETQYF TGTGCCAGCAGCGGGACTAGCGGGGGGGCCTTAGAGACCCAGTACTTC
TRBJ2-2 TRBV18 few NA 17 CASSPPGRPQDTGELFF TGTGCCAGCTCACCACCGGGCAGGCCTCAGGACACCGGGGAGCTGTTTTTT
TRBJ2-5 TRBV20-1 NA TRBD2 14 CSASGGGTQETQYF TGCAGTGCTAGTGGCGGGGGAACCCAAGAGACCCAGTACTTC
TRBJ2-7 TRBV27 NA TRBD2 16 CASSHSRLAGGYEQYF TGTGCCAGCAGTCATAGTCGACTAGCGGGGGGTTACGAGCAGTACTTC
TRBJ1-2 TRBV19 NA NA 15 CASSHFWQDSYGYTF TGTGCCAGCTCCCACTTTTGGCAGGATTCATATGGCTACACCTTC
TRBJ2-2 TRBV28 NA NA 16 CASSLFPDLSTGELFF TGTGCCAGCAGTTTATTCCCGGACTTAAGCACCGGGGAGCTGTTTTTT
TRBJ1-5 TRBV19 NA TRBD1 14 CASSGTGRNQPQHF TGTGCCAGTAGTGGGACAGGGCGGAATCAGCCCCAGCATTTT
TRBJ1-6 TRBV3-1/TRBV3-2 NA NA 15 CASSQEGQNNSPLHF TGTGCCAGCAGCCAAGAGGGGCAGAATAATTCACCCCTCCACTTT
TRBJ2-3 TRBV12-5 NA TRBD2 21 CASGLVPPGTSGGRSTGTQYF TGTGCTAGTGGTTTGGTACCACCTGGGACTAGCGGGGGGAGAAGCACAGGTACGCAGTATTTT
TRBJ1-1 TRBV7-9 NA NA 14 CASSPKGGYTEAFF TGTGCCAGCAGCCCCAAAGGGGGATACACTGAAGCTTTCTTT
TRBJ1-1 TRBV25-1 NA TRBD1 15 CASSLTGGRNTEAFF TGTGCCAGCAGCCTGACAGGGGGCAGGAACACTGAAGCTTTCTTT
TRBJ2-3 TRBV9 NA TRBD2 16 CASSVESGGFTDTQYF TGTGCCAGCAGCGTAGAAAGCGGGGGTTTCACAGATACGCAGTATTTT
TRBJ1-3 TRBV15 few NA 15 CATSNGAASGNTIYF TGTGCCACCAGCAATGGGGCAGCCTCTGGAAACACCATATATTTT
TRBJ1-1 TRBV19 NA NA 13 CASRRGVDTEAFF TGTGCCAGTAGAAGGGGTGTGGACACTGAAGCTTTCTTT
TRBJ1-6 TRBV5-1 NA TRBD1 15 CASSWGQGMESPLHF TGCGCCAGCAGCTGGGGACAGGGCATGGAGTCACCCCTCCACTTT
TRBJ1-4 TRBV27 NA TRBD1 17 CASRLRQGDAPNEKLFF TGTGCCAGCAGGCTCCGACAGGGGGATGCACCTAATGAAAAACTGTTTTTT
TRBJ1-1 TRBV7-9 NA NA 15 CASSLASGKNTEAFF TGTGCCAGCAGCTTAGCGTCGGGGAAGAACACTGAAGCTTTCTTT
TRBJ2-5 TRBV5-4 NA TRBD1 15 CASSLRQGTKETQYF TGTGCCAGCAGCTTGCGACAGGGTACGAAGGAGACCCAGTACTTC
TRBJ2-3 TRBV9 once NA 12 CASSVDGDTQYF TGTGCCAGCAGCGTAGACGGAGATACGCAGTATTTT
TRBJ2-7 TRBV4-2 NA TRBD1 14 CASSPGQGAYEQYF TGTGCCAGCAGCCCCGGACAGGGGGCCTACGAGCAGTACTTC
TRBJ2-2 TRBV6-2/TRBV6-3 NA TRBD2 15 CASSYWLAVTGELFF TGTGCCAGCAGTTACTGGCTAGCGGTTACCGGGGAGCTGTTTTTT
TRBJ2-7 TRBV7-2 once TRBD1 15 CASSLADRGRYEQYF TGTGCCAGCAGCCTTGCGGACAGGGGACGTTACGAGCAGTACTTC
TRBJ2-7 TRBV19 NA NA 14 CASSISGTPYEQYF TGTGCCAGTAGTATTTCCGGGACTCCCTACGAGCAGTACTTC
TRBJ1-5 TRBV7-2 NA NA 16 CASSSEVGYSNQPQHF TGTGCCAGCAGCTCTGAGGTGGGTTATAGCAATCAGCCCCAGCATTTT
TRBJ2-3 TRBV19 NA NA 13 CASAPGDTDTQYF TGTGCCAGTGCTCCGGGAGACACAGATACGCAGTATTTT
TRBJ1-4 TRBV29-1 NA NA 13 CSVDVQGGEKLFF TGCAGCGTTGACGTGCAGGGCGGTGAAAAACTGTTTTTT
TRBJ2-7 TRBV2 NA TRBD2 14 CASSWGGTSYEQYF TGTGCCTCCAGCTGGGGGGGAACATCCTACGAGCAGTACTTC
TRBJ1-2 TRBV29-1 few NA 12 CSVESGAPGYTF TGCAGCGTCGAATCGGGAGCCCCGGGCTACACCTTC
TRBJ1-5 TRBV19 NA NA 15 CASSSTVYSNQPQHF TGTGCCAGTAGTTCCACAGTTTATAGCAATCAGCCCCAGCATTTT
TRBJ1-2 TRBV6-5 NA TRBD1 15 CASTHKRGTGNGYTF TGTGCCAGCACCCACAAACGCGGGACAGGGAATGGCTACACCTTC
TRBJ1-1 TRBV5-4 NA TRBD1 15 CASSDPGQGNTEAFF TGTGCCAGCAGTGATCCGGGACAGGGGAACACTGAAGCTTTCTTT
TRBJ2-1 TRBV5-1 NA TRBD1 15 CASSWSRDRDNEQFF TGCGCCAGCAGCTGGAGCCGGGACAGGGACAATGAGCAGTTCTTC
TRBJ1-1 TRBV11-2 NA NA 16 CASSLTSGQTNTEAFF TGTGCCAGCAGCCTAACCTCTGGACAGACTAACACTGAAGCTTTCTTT
TRBJ2-3 TRBV7-6 NA NA 14 CASKAGRGTDTQYF TGTGCCAGCAAGGCGGGTCGGGGCACAGATACGCAGTATTTT
TRBJ1-2 TRBV7-9 NA TRBD1 14 CASNHRGKGYGYTF TGTGCCAGCAACCACAGGGGGAAGGGCTATGGCTACACCTTC
TRBJ2-7 TRBV6-6 NA NA 18 CASSPPRSIRTGLHEQYF TGTGCCAGCAGTCCCCCCCGGTCGATCCGGACTGGTTTACACGAGCAGTACTTC
TRBJ2-5 TRBV3-1/TRBV3-2 NA NA 15 CASSQEQGRLETQYF TGTGCCAGCAGCCAAGAGCAGGGGCGATTAGAGACCCAGTACTTC
TRBJ1-5 TRBV9 NA NA 14 CASSPGRAGQPQHF TGTGCCAGCAGCCCGGGACGGGCGGGGCAGCCCCAGCATTTT
TRBJ2-1 TRBV19 NA TRBD1 15 CASSTDRGRRNEQFF TGTGCCAGTAGTACCGACAGGGGGCGCAGGAATGAGCAGTTCTTC
TRBJ1-5 TRBV18 NA NA 18 CASSPRQSLVDSNQPQHF TGTGCCAGCTCACCGAGACAGTCTTTGGTTGATAGCAATCAGCCCCAGCATTTT
TRBJ2-7 TRBV5-5 NA NA 13 CASSLRQGYEQYF TGTGCCAGCAGCTTGAGGCAGGGTTACGAGCAGTACTTC
TRBJ2-7 TRBV7-9 NA NA 13 CASVRTSSYEQYF TGTGCCAGCGTCAGGACTTCCTCCTACGAGCAGTACTTC
TRBJ2-7 TRBV6-5 NA NA 13 CASAQAGAYEQYF TGTGCCAGCGCTCAGGCAGGGGCCTACGAGCAGTACTTC
TRBJ2-7 TRBV9 NA TRBD2 15 CASSVGIGGAYEQYF TGTGCCAGCAGCGTAGGGATCGGGGGGGCCTACGAGCAGTACTTC
TRBJ1-2 TRBV6-2/TRBV6-3 NA NA 14 CASSGRDKVYGYTF TGTGCCAGCAGTGGCCGGGACAAAGTCTATGGCTACACCTTC
TRBJ2-7 TRBV5-4 NA TRBD1 15 CASSLAGTGIYEQYF TGTGCCAGCAGCTTAGCCGGGACAGGGATCTACGAGCAGTACTTC